Shown below are 9 T cell receptor beta chains from a single sample sequenced in a study of cytomegalovirus exposure and HLA in healthy donors (dated by TCRdb to about 2017). Preparation of the library involved the immunoSEQ multiplex PCR assay. For the multiplex PCR, a mixture combining 60 forward primers for TCR Vbeta segments and 13 reverse primers for TCR Jbeta segments was used. Imported from immuneACCESS, the table was reduced by TCRdb to in-frame sequences with V and J called. These copies leave out some clones; in studies compared against another copy, an unresolved V gene accounts for under half, and the cause of the remainder is not known. This sample lists more than 110,000 clones; about three quarters were detected once. The ten biggest clones cover 1% to 1.5% of the sample. Sequenced input: PBMCs. The receptors shown here come from a male donor in good health and CMV-seropositive.

The rearrangement joins TRBV5-1 to TRBJ1-2; TRBD1 agrees at 7 bases. The CDR3 extends over 13 amino acids. V lost 5 bases to trimming and J lost 5 bases; unmatched junction nucleotides: 6. Germline V gene data show CDR1 as SGHRS and CDR2 as YFSETQ. CDR3 DNA sequence: TGCGCCAGCAGACAGACAGGGCTATATGGCTACACCTTC. This codes for CASRQTGLYGYTF. The full variable domain, rest sourced from reference TRBV5-1 and TRBJ1-2, is KAGVTQTPRYLIKTRGQQVTLSCSPISGHRSVSWYQQTPGQGLQFLFEYFSETQRNKGNFPGRFSGRQFSNSRSEMNVSTLELGDSALYLCASRQTGLYGYTFGSGTRLTVV.

The CDR3 DNA reads TGTGCCAGCAGTCAAGGGTCGGACTTGGTTAATTCACCCCTCCACTTT. Translating gives CASSQGSDLVNSPLHF. This chain links TRBV6-1 with TRBJ1-6; D call uncertain. The CDR3 contains 16 residues. V gave up 5 bases and J gave up 6 bases, with 17 bases separating them. CDR1 is MNHNS, CDR2 SASEGT, per germline.

The CDR3 is CASKLGAPGNQPQHF. The CDR3 DNA is TGTGCCAGCAAACTTGGGGCCCCGGGTAATCAGCCCCAGCATTTT. The chain combines TRBV28 with TRBJ1-5; D is perhaps TRBD1 (5 bases). The CDR3 covers 15 residues. V lost 7 bases and J lost 4, with 17 bases in between. CDR1 is MDHEN and CDR2 is SYDVKM in the germline V gene.

The V call is TRBV27, the J call TRBJ2-7; 9 bases fit TRBD2. This CDR3 region has 14 residues. V lost 3 bases to trimming and J lost 4 bases; unmatched junction nucleotides: 4. In germline, CDR1 is MNHEY, CDR2 SMNVEV (reference sequence). CDR3 in amino acids: CASSFAAGGYEQYF. CDR3 nucleotide sequence: TGTGCCAGCAGTTTCGCAGCGGGAGGTTACGAGCAGTACTTC.

This chain connects TRBV5-1 to TRBJ2-1, with 9 positions matching TRBD2. The J segment lost 6 bases and the V segment lost 0 bases, leaving 7 bases of the junction unmatched. CDR1 is SGHRS, CDR2 YFSETQ, per germline. CDR3 length: 16 residues. The chain's CDR3 is CASSLAQRGVINEQFF. CDR3 coding DNA: TGCGCCAGCAGCTTGGCCCAGCGGGGGGTGATCAATGAGCAGTTCTTC.

This chain connects TRBV7-2 to TRBJ2-2; 10 bases map to TRBD1. CDR1 and CDR2 (germline): SGHTA, FQGNSA. The CDR3 totals 15 residues. The V gene end was trimmed by 3 bases and the J gene end by 3 bases; junction bases not matched to a gene: 1. In DNA form, the CDR3 reads TGTGCCAGCAGCTTGACAGGGGGCCACACCGGGGAGCTGTTTTTT. It codes for CASSLTGGHTGELFF.

The rearrangement links TRBV19 to TRBJ2-3; 13 bases are a match to TRBD2. V shed 6 bases and J 6 bases; nucleotides not matched to a gene: 9. This CDR3 is 16 amino acids long. The V gene's germline CDR1 is LNHDA and CDR2 SQIVND (reference sequence). CDR3 DNA: TGTGCCAGTAGCATTGGGACTAGCGGGGCCGGTGATACGCAGTATTTT. Protein sequence: CASSIGTSGAGDTQYF.

V is TRBV5-1 and J is TRBJ2-7; TRBD1 matches at 9 bases. The CDR3 has 16 residues. The V gene's germline CDR1 is SGHRS and CDR2 YFSETQ. The V and J ends lost 4 bases and 2 bases, in that order; junction bases with no gene match: 10. The CDR3 DNA follows: TGCGCCAGCAGCCTGCCCGGACAGGGGAATACCTACGAGCAGTACTTC. This sequence encodes CASSLPGQGNTYEQYF.

V and J are TRBV29-1 and TRBJ1-1; D might be TRBD1 (6 bases). V lost 7 bases and J lost 1, with 10 bases in between. The CDR3 has 12 residues. CDR1 and CDR2 (germline): SQVTM, ANQGSEA. The CDR3 DNA follows: TGCAGCGCTTCACAGGGGAACACTGAAGCTTTCTTT. This translates into CSASQGNTEAFF.